These T cell receptor beta chains were read from a single sample in a study of cytomegalovirus exposure and HLA in healthy donors. Some clones are missing from TCRdb's copy, which holds only in-frame ones; the method was immunoSEQ multiplex PCR. The table records under 200,000 clones, around 90% of them present only once. What was sequenced was PBMCs. Every receptor here comes from a boy younger than 10 in good health and CMV-seronegative. The CDR3 runs from the conserved cysteine through the conserved F or W. A D gene is named only where the DNA matches it firmly. The size entry is marked missing in some rows and otherwise reads once, few, many or a size class.

>TRBJ2-4|NA|NA|TRBV27
TGTGCCAGCAGTTTAAGACAGCATGTAGCCAAAAACATTCAGTACTTC
CASSLRQHVAKNIQYF
>TRBJ2-7|NA|NA|TRBV5-6
TGTGCCAGCAGCTTGGGTCAGGGGACGAGGGAGTACTTC
CASSLGQGTREYF
>TRBJ2-3|NA|TRBD1|TRBV2
TGTGCCACCTCCGGGACAGGGGTACCAGATACGCAGTATTTT
CATSGTGVPDTQYF
>TRBJ2-7|NA|NA|TRBV28
TGTGCCAGCAGCCCTCCCCGAGGAGCGCGGGGCTACGAGCAGTACTTC
CASSPPRGARGYEQYF
>TRBJ2-1|NA|TRBD2|TRBV6-1
TGTGCCAGCAGTGAGCGACCGTCTAGCGGGGCTGACAATGAGCAGTTCTTC
CASSERPSSGADNEQFF
>TRBJ1-1|NA|TRBD1|TRBV23-1
TGCGCCAGCAGTCAATCGTTAGGGGACAGGGAGAACACTGAAGCTTTCTTT
CASSQSLGDRENTEAFF
>TRBJ2-5|NA|TRBD1|TRBV6-1
TGTGCCAGCAGTGGGGGTACGACAGGGAAAGAGACCCAGTACTTC
CASSGGTTGKETQYF
>TRBJ2-1|once|NA|TRBV7-8
TGTGCCAGCAGCGTACGTCGGCCCGGACAGAACTTAAACAATGAGCAGTTCTTC
CASSVRRPGQNLNNEQFF
>TRBJ2-7|NA|TRBD2|TRBV5-5
TGTGCCAGCAGCGGAGGACTAGCCTTAAGCTCCTACGAGCAGTACTTC
CASSGGLALSSYEQYF
>TRBJ1-1|NA|NA|TRBV6-5
TGTGCCAGCAGTGGCGGGGGGGGAACGGCAACTTTCTTT
CASSGGGGTATFF
>TRBJ2-7|NA|TRBD1|TRBV27
TGTGCCAGCAGTCCTCCCGGGACAGAGAGCTACGAGCAGTACTTC
CASSPPGTESYEQYF
>TRBJ1-1|few|NA|TRBV7-3
TGTGCCAGCAGTACTCAGGGTGGCCCCATGAACACTGAAGCTTTCTTT
CASSTQGGPMNTEAFF
>TRBJ1-1|NA|NA|TRBV5-1
TGCGCCAGCGGCCCACAAAACACTGAAGCTTTCTTT
CASGPQNTEAFF
>TRBJ2-2|NA|NA|TRBV11-2
TGTGCCAGCAGCTTAGCGGGAGTGAACACCGGGGAGCTGTTCTTT
CASSLAGVNTGELFF
>TRBJ1-5|NA|NA|TRBV6-5
TGTGCCAGCAGTCGCCTCCAGGGGAATGTAGCCCAGCATTTT
CASSRLQGNVAQHF
>TRBJ1-3|NA|TRBD1|TRBV2
TGTGCCAGCAGTGAGCAGGGGGCAAGGGCTGGAAACACCATATATTTT
CASSEQGARAGNTIYF
>TRBJ2-2|few|TRBD1|TRBV18
TGTGCCAGCTCACCACGGACAGGCGGCTGGGACACCGGGGAGCTGTTTTTT
CASSPRTGGWDTGELFF
>TRBJ2-7|NA|NA|TRBV6-1
TGTGCCAGCAGTAAGGAGAGGATCTACGAGCAGTACTTC
CASSKERIYEQYF
>TRBJ2-5|NA|NA|TRBV4-2
TGTGCCAGCAGCCAAAATAGCGTGCAGACCCAGTACTTC
CASSQNSVQTQYF
>TRBJ2-3|NA|NA|TRBV4-2
TGTGCCAGCAGCCACCTAGGCTACCCAGATACGCAGTATTTT
CASSHLGYPDTQYF
>TRBJ2-5|once|NA|TRBV19
TGTGCCAGTAGTATTAGTGGACTCAGAGGGGAGACCCAGTACTTC
CASSISGLRGETQYF
>TRBJ2-4|NA|NA|TRBV4-1
TGCGCCAGCAGCCACTTACAGGACCAAAACATTCAGTACTTC
CASSHLQDQNIQYF
>TRBJ1-5|NA|NA|TRBV7-2
TGTGCCAGCAGCTATTGGACAGAAAATCAGCCCCAGCATTTT
CASSYWTENQPQHF
>TRBJ2-7|NA|TRBD1|TRBV19
TGTGCCAGTAGTATCGGGACAGGGGGCGAGCAGTACTTC
CASSIGTGGEQYF
>TRBJ2-7|few|TRBD2|TRBV5-1
TGCGCCAGCAGCTTGGTTACTAGCGGGAGTTCCTACGAGCAGTACTTC
CASSLVTSGSSYEQYF
>TRBJ2-5|NA|TRBD2|TRBV30
TGTGCCTTGGGGACTAGCGGGAAGGAGACCCAGTACTTC
CALGTSGKETQYF
>TRBJ2-5|once|TRBD1|TRBV27
TGTGCCGGCAGCAGAACGGTAGACAGGGAAGAGACCCAGTACTTC
CAGSRTVDREETQYF
>TRBJ1-1|NA|NA|TRBV7-9
TGTTCCAGCAGTGGAGGGAACACTGAAGCTTTCTTT
CSSSGGNTEAFF
>TRBJ2-5|NA|TRBD1|TRBV29-1
TGCAGCGCGGACAGGGGGCAAGGGACCCAGTACTTC
CSADRGQGTQYF
>TRBJ2-1|NA|TRBD2|TRBV6-5
TGTGCCAGCAGTTATGGGGGGCCGGGGGGGCCGAGTGAGCAGTTCTTC
CASSYGGPGGPSEQFF
>TRBJ1-6|NA|NA|TRBV4-1
TGCGCCAGCAGCCCTACCCCGGACAGCTATAATTCACCCCTCCACTTT
CASSPTPDSYNSPLHF
>TRBJ2-7|NA|NA|TRBV25-1
TGTGCCAGCAGTGCACAACTAGAGGGCGAGCAGTACTTC
CASSAQLEGEQYF
>TRBJ1-2|once|NA|TRBV11-2
TGTGCCAGCAGGCAGGGACACCCGACGAAGGGAGGCTACACCTTC
CASRQGHPTKGGYTF